Listed here are 27 T cell receptor beta chains from one sample, sequenced in a study of T-cell memory formation after mild COVID-19. TCRdb re-analysed the 5' RACE reads in MiXCR, keeping a single row per CDR3 protein. This table has 210,000 or so distinct CDR3 sequences, roughly a tenth appearing once. Sequencing was done on a sample of PBMCs or a T cell subset sorted from them (not recorded which). All receptors come from a man between 18 and 29 years old who had mild COVID-19 (a few samples of this study predate the infection). Cell type and time point are not known.

This sequence joins TRBV5-1 and TRBJ2-3, with D unclear. Germline CDR1 SGHRS, CDR2 YFSETQ. V dropped 3 bases and J dropped 2 bases, with 16 bases sitting between them. The CDR3 totals 16 residues. The chain's CDR3 is CASSSTGPPNTDTQYF. In nucleotides, the CDR3 is TGCGCCAGCAGCTCGACGGGTCCCCCGAACACAGATACGCAGTATTTT.

This chain connects TRBV2 to TRBJ1-1; D is undetermined. CDR3 length: 12 residues. Germline V lookup: CDR1 SNHLY, CDR2 FYNNEI. The V gene lost 4 bases and the J gene lost 2 bases, with 5 bases spanning the gap. CDR3 residues: CASSVRNTEAFF. CDR3 sequence (DNA): TGTGCCAGCAGTGTCAGAAACACTGAAGCTTTCTTT.

The chain couples TRBV7-9 to TRBJ2-5, with D perhaps matching TRBD2 (6 bases). This CDR3 is built from 11 residues. Germline values: CDR1 SEHNR, CDR2 FQNEAQ (reference sequence). Trimming shortened V by 6 bases and J by 12 bases, and 14 bases separated the two germline ends. The CDR3 DNA follows: TGTGCCAGCAGGGATGGGACTGGAAAGTACTTC. It encodes CASRDGTGKYF.

The rearrangement joins TRBV5-1 to TRBJ2-1; D ambiguous. The CDR3 is 12 amino acids. V dropped 5 bases and J dropped 9 bases, with 12 bases sitting between them. In germline, CDR1 is SGHRS, CDR2 YFSETQ. The CDR3 loop reads CASRNLVGEQFF. CDR3 nucleotides: TGCGCCAGCAGAAATTTAGTCGGTGAGCAGTTCTTC.

A word on this clonotype: One base away lies a much larger clone, so this may be a sequencing read error. The CDR3 spells CDSSSDRSYGYTF. The CDR3, as DNA: TGTGACAGCAGCTCAGACAGAAGCTATGGCTACACCTTC. J is TRBJ1-2 and V is TRBV7-2, with D maybe TRBD1 (5 bases). The germline V gene encodes CDR1 SGHTA and CDR2 FQGNSA. The CDR3 is 13 amino acids.

V gene TRBV12-3 or TRBV12-4 combines with J gene TRBJ2-7; the D is unclear. V lost 3 bases, J lost 0 bases, and 9 bases lay in between. The CDR3 loop spans 14 amino acids. In nucleotides, the CDR3 is TGTGCCAGCAGTTTCTTCACGGACTCCTACGAGCAGTACTTC. It encodes CASSFFTDSYEQYF.

This clonotype has more than one count but fewer than ten. The gene calls are TRBV28 and TRBJ2-1, with D possibly matching TRBD2 (5 bases). Germline values: CDR1 MDHEN, CDR2 SYDVKM. V was shortened by 5 bases and J by 2 bases, with 16 bases between the two germline ends. The CDR3 covers 16 residues. The CDR3 reads CASSLPPDFAYNEQFF. The CDR3 nucleotides are TGTGCCAGCAGTCTCCCTCCGGACTTCGCCTACAATGAGCAGTTCTTC.

This clonotype was observed a few times. The V gene is TRBV6-5, the J gene TRBJ1-3; no clear D. CDR3 length: 15 residues. V lost 0 bases, J lost 2 bases, and 8 bases lay in between. Germline lookup yields CDR1 MNHEY and CDR2 SVGAGI. The CDR3 DNA is TGTGCCAGCAGTTACTCCACGCCTCCTGGAAACACCATATATTTT. Translation: CASSYSTPPGNTIYF.

The chain combines TRBV20-1 with TRBJ2-5; D possibly corresponds to TRBD2 (5 bases). Trimming shortened V by 4 bases and J by 4 bases, and 10 bases separated the two germline ends. The CDR3 totals 12 residues. Germline loops: CDR1 DFQATT, CDR2 SNEGSKA (reference sequence). CDR3 residues: CSAMRAGETQYF. DNA for the CDR3: TGCAGTGCTATGAGGGCGGGAGAGACCCAGTACTTC.

This clonotype was seen a few times. This chain links TRBV27 with TRBJ1-4; tentative D call: TRBD1 (6 bases). The CDR3 runs 15 residues. V was clipped by 4 bases and J by 3 bases, with 12 bases between them. Per germline, CDR1 MNHEY and CDR2 SMNVEV (reference sequence). The CDR3 protein is CASSWEWGPNEKLFF. The CDR3 nucleotides read TGTGCCAGCAGTTGGGAGTGGGGGCCTAATGAAAAACTGTTTTTT. Full variable domain (missing parts from reference TRBV27 and TRBJ1-4): EAQVTQNPRYLITVTGKKLTVTCSQNMNHEYMSWYRQDPGLGLRQIYYSMNVEVTDKGDVPEGYKVSRKEKRNFPLILESPSPNQTSLYFCASSWEWGPNEKLFFGSGTQLSVL.

This clonotype has ten or more counts. The chain is built from TRBV10-3 and TRBJ2-2; the match to TRBD1 covers 9 bases. There are 16 residues in the CDR3. Germline V gene data show CDR1 as ENHRY and CDR2 as SYGVKD. With 6 bases clipped from V and 7 bases from J, the junction kept 12 bases outside the gene matches. In DNA, the CDR3 is TGTGCCATCAGGGGAAATCCGGGACAGGGCAGCGGGGAGCTGTTTTTT. This translates into CAIRGNPGQGSGELFF.

This clonotype occurred a few times. J is TRBJ2-1 and V is TRBV6-6; TRBD1 is a possible D gene (5 bases). Germline V gives CDR1 MNHNY, CDR2 SVGAGI (reference sequence). This CDR3 has 12 amino acids. Trimming removed 5 bases from V and 9 bases from J, with 11 bases in between. CDR3 sequence (DNA): TGTGCCAGCAGTCCCCCGACAGCTGAGCAGTTCTTC. Translated, it gives CASSPPTAEQFF.

This clonotype was seen more than once but under ten times. The chain uses TRBV11-2 and TRBJ1-2; D is uncertain. Looked up from germline, CDR1 is SGHAT and CDR2 is FQNNGV. The CDR3 totals 14 residues. The V gene lost 0 bases and the J gene lost 3 bases, with 8 bases spanning the gap. This chain's CDR3 is CASSLDSAYYGYTF. Here the CDR3 DNA reads TGTGCCAGCAGCTTAGATTCAGCCTACTATGGCTACACCTTC.

This clonotype came up many times. The chain links TRBV14 to TRBJ1-2; the match to TRBD1 covers 8 bases. CDR1 is SGHDN and CDR2 is FVKESK in the germline V gene. V dropped 1 base and J dropped 2; count of bases not matched to a gene: 9. The CDR3 length is 17 residues. The CDR3 loop reads CASSQGLGRGPNYGYTF. Here the CDR3 DNA reads TGTGCCAGCAGCCAAGGCCTAGGCAGGGGGCCCAACTATGGCTACACCTTC.

The chain links TRBV23-1 to TRBJ2-7; a weak D match, TRBD1 (6 bases). TRBV23-1 is identified as an open reading frame with a role that is uncertain. V gave up 2 bases and J gave up 3 bases, with 11 bases separating them. The CDR3 extends over 14 amino acids. CDR3 nucleotides: TGCGCCAGCAGTCAAGGACAGTGGAACTACGAGCAGTACGTC. It is translated as CASSQGQWNYEQYV.

The chain is built from TRBV7-6 and TRBJ2-5; D not resolved. The CDR3 runs 13 residues. Germline V gives CDR1 SGHVS, CDR2 FNYEAQ. V dropped 2 bases and J dropped 6 bases, with 10 bases sitting between them. DNA of the CDR3: TGTGCCAGCAGCTTATCTCGCTCGAAGACCCAGTACTTC. Protein: CASSLSRSKTQYF.

The table lists this clonotype with many counts. The rearrangement links TRBV4-3 to TRBJ2-2; possibly TRBD1 for D (5 bases). Germline lookup yields CDR1 LGHNA and CDR2 YSLEER. Trimming left V 3 bases short and J 3 bases short, with 8 bases between. The CDR3 loop spans 14 amino acids. The CDR3 DNA reads TGCGCCAGCAGCCATTCAGGGCACACCGGGGAGCTGTTTTTT. Translated: CASSHSGHTGELFF.

This clonotype has more than one count but fewer than ten. The chain is built from TRBV12-5 and TRBJ2-7; no clear D gene. Germline CDR1 reads LGHNT; CDR2 reads FRNRAP. With 5 bases removed from V and 5 bases from J, the gap between germline ends came to 16 bases. The CDR3 is 14 amino acids. The CDR3: CASGPQTLRDEQYF. The CDR3, as DNA: TGTGCTAGTGGTCCACAGACACTCCGGGACGAGCAGTACTTC. Together with reference TRBV12-5 and TRBJ2-7, the CDR3 gives the full variable domain: DARVTQTPRHKVTEMGQEVTMRCQPILGHNTVFWYRQTMMQGLELLAYFRNRAPLDDSGMPKDRFSAEMPDATLATLKIQPSEPRDSAVYFCASGPQTLRDEQYFGPGTRLTVT.

This clonotype has more than one count but fewer than ten. This chain connects TRBV7-2 to TRBJ2-7; the D call may be TRBD1 or TRBD2 (5 bases each). With 1 base removed from V and 5 bases from J, the gap between germline ends came to 15 bases. From germline, CDR1 is SGHTA and CDR2 FQGNSA. This CDR3 has 15 residues. For the CDR3, the DNA is TGTGCCAGCAGCTTAGTCCCTTCGCCGGGGCACGAGCAGTACTTC. This gives the protein CASSLVPSPGHEQYF. The variable domain in full, completed from reference TRBV7-2 and TRBJ2-7, reads GAGVSQSPSNKVTEKGKDVELRCDPISGHTALYWYRQSLGQGLEFLIYFQGNSAPDKSGLPSDRFSAERTGGSVSTLTIQRTQQEDSAVYLCASSLVPSPGHEQYFGPGTRLTVT.

This clonotype came up a few times. The chain has TRBV7-9 and TRBJ2-5, with 7 bases identical to TRBD1. V lost 5 bases to trimming and J lost 9 bases; unmatched junction nucleotides: 9. The CDR3 totals 13 residues. Germline values: CDR1 SEHNR, CDR2 FQNEAQ (reference sequence). CDR3 bases: TGTGCCAGCAGCCTCCGGGGACAGTTTCCCCAGTACTTC. Its translation: CASSLRGQFPQYF.

This clonotype was seen a few times. The chain joins TRBV5-1 to TRBJ1-3; D call uncertain. Trimming removed 4 bases from V and 4 bases from J, with 9 bases in between. This CDR3 is 13 amino acids long. Germline V CDR1 and CDR2: SGHRS, YFSETQ. The CDR3 region has the DNA TGCGCCAGCAGCGAGGGTCAAGGAAACACCATATATTTT. Its protein is CASSEGQGNTIYF.

There are a few counts of this clonotype. This chain joins TRBV7-8 and TRBJ1-5; D call uncertain. Trimming removed 3 bases from V and 0 bases from J, with 18 bases in between. CDR3 length: 18 amino acids. Germline V CDR1 and CDR2: SGHVS, FQNEAQ. CDR3 region: CASSLNRLAAYSNQPQHF. As DNA, the CDR3 is TGTGCCAGCAGCTTGAATCGTTTGGCAGCGTATAGCAATCAGCCCCAGCATTTT.

This clonotype was observed many times. V is TRBV6-2 or TRBV6-3 and J is TRBJ1-4; D is ambiguous. Germline CDR1 is MNHEY and CDR2 is SVGEGT. The CDR3 has 12 amino acids. The V end lost 5 bases, the J end lost 6 bases, and 7 bases lay between the germline ends. CDR3 sequence (DNA): TGTGCCAGCAGTCCCGCGGATGAAAAACTGTTTTTT. Protein: CASSPADEKLFF.

The gene calls are TRBV4-1 and TRBJ1-5; D might be TRBD1 (5 bases). The CDR3 covers 16 residues. V lost 0 bases and J lost 6, with 15 bases in between. In germline, CDR1 is MGHRA, CDR2 YSYEKL. DNA of the CDR3: TGCGCCAGCAGCCAAGAACAGGCCGCCATTGGTCAGCCCCAGCATTTT. Translated: CASSQEQAAIGQPQHF.

At least ten counts were recorded for this clonotype. This chain links TRBV6-6 with TRBJ1-4; D gene ambiguous. The V gene lost 2 bases and the J gene lost 5 bases, with 6 bases spanning the gap. CDR3 length: 13 residues. Germline V gene sequence: CDR1 MNHNY, CDR2 SVGAGI (reference sequence). The CDR3 DNA follows: TGTGCCAGCAGTTACAGGTGGAATGAAAAACTGTTTTTT. It translates to CASSYRWNEKLFF.

This clonotype has just a few counts. The V call is TRBV20-1, the J call TRBJ2-5, with D hard to call. The CDR3 has 12 residues. Germline assignment: CDR1 DFQATT and CDR2 SNEGSKA (reference sequence). The ends were cut back, 6 bases at V and 5 bases at J, with 13 bases in the middle. CDR3 loop: CSAPFPVETQYF. DNA of the CDR3: TGCAGTGCCCCCTTCCCCGTGGAGACCCAGTACTTC.

This clonotype was seen a handful of times. V usage is TRBV5-1 and J usage is TRBJ2-3; 12 bases are a match to TRBD1. CDR3 length: 18 amino acids. J was trimmed by 5 bases and V by 3 bases; bases with no gene match: 13. Germline V gene sequence: CDR1 SGHRS, CDR2 YFSETQ. In DNA, the CDR3 is TGCGCCAGCAGCTCCATCCGGGACAGGGGGCAAAGTGGAGATACGCAGTATTTT. Amino acids: CASSSIRDRGQSGDTQYF.